The next 6 T cell receptor beta chains were all read from a single sample in a study of shared clonotypes between healthy human individuals. Repertoires were generated with immunoSEQ multiplex PCR, while TCRdb's copy carries only in-frame clones and drops some. In the table there are about 2.4 million clones, roughly 93% of which are singletons. Specimen: naive CD4+ T cells from PBMCs. Subset given: CD45RA+ positively selected. Every receptor here comes from a young man in good health. Some clones in this sample may be carry-over from other donors' samples.

V gene TRBV7-8 combines with J gene TRBJ2-7; tentative D call: TRBD1 (6 bases). Trimming removed 5 bases from V and 0 bases from J, with 14 bases in between. CDR1 is SGHVS and CDR2 is FQNEAQ in the germline V gene. The CDR3 loop spans 15 amino acids. CDR3 sequence reads: CASSPRQGYSYEQYF. The CDR3 nucleotides are TGTGCCAGCAGCCCTCGGCAGGGGTACTCCTACGAGCAGTACTTC.

This clone was detected once. The V call is TRBV7-9, the J call TRBJ2-5; 8 bases are shared with TRBD2. The germline gives CDR1 SEHNR, CDR2 FQNEAQ (reference sequence). After removal of 3 bases from V and 4 bases from J, the junction contained 7 bases not matched to a gene. CDR3 length: 15 residues. CDR3 nucleotides: TGTGCCAGCAGCTTCGGCGGGAGGCCAGGAGAGACCCAGTACTTC. Its translation is CASSFGGRPGETQYF.

The genes are TRBV7-8 and TRBJ1-5, with D unclear. This CDR3 region has 16 residues. Deletions cut 2 bases from V and 6 bases from J, with 17 bases between. Germline CDR1 is SGHVS and CDR2 is FQNEAQ. CDR3 protein: CASSLLNRGAFQPQHF. The CDR3 DNA reads TGTGCCAGCAGCTTACTCAACCGCGGCGCCTTTCAGCCCCAGCATTTT.

This chain uses TRBV18 with TRBJ1-1, with 9 bases that match TRBD1. V dropped 6 bases and J dropped 6; count of bases not matched to a gene: 8. CDR1 and CDR2 from the germline V gene are KGHSH and LQKENI. The CDR3 extends over 14 amino acids. The chain's CDR3 is CASSPTGGGPEAFF. CDR3 bases: TGTGCCAGCTCGCCGACAGGGGGTGGGCCTGAAGCTTTCTTT.

The chain joins TRBV28 to TRBJ1-1; D is uncertain. CDR3 length: 13 residues. Germline V lookup: CDR1 MDHEN, CDR2 SYDVKM. Trimming pared 8 bases from V and 0 bases from J, leaving 10 bases between. The CDR3 sequence: CASREVLNTEAFF. CDR3 nucleotide sequence: TGTGCCAGCCGGGAGGTGCTGAACACTGAAGCTTTCTTT.

The genes are TRBV7-2 and TRBJ2-1; D could derive from TRBD1 or TRBD2 (7 bases each). The ends were cut back, 5 bases at V and 3 bases at J, with 20 bases in the middle. This CDR3 comprises 17 residues. CDR1 is SGHTA and CDR2 is FQGNSA in the germline V gene. The CDR3 sequence: CASSPRRGAGVYNEQFF. The CDR3 DNA reads as TGTGCCAGCAGCCCGCGCAGGGGGGCGGGAGTCTACAATGAGCAGTTCTTC.